Listed below are T cell receptor beta chains from one sample, sequenced in a study of shared clonotypes between healthy human individuals. Here immunoSEQ multiplex PCR was the method, and the copy in TCRdb shows in-frame clones only, minus some. This sample has approximately 2,300,000 clones, with 80% to 95% found just once. Sequencing was performed on naive CD4+ T cells from PBMCs. The source is a man in his late teens or twenties in good health. Some clones in this sample may be carry-over from other donors' samples. Both conserved end residues are part of each CDR3. A D gene is named only where the DNA matches it firmly. Expanded clones get a size class; other rows say once, few or many, or leave the size out.

clone size: NA
V gene: TRBV7-2
J gene: TRBJ2-2
D gene: NA
CDR3 protein: CASSLELRGELFF
CDR3 DNA: TGTGCCAGCAGCTTAGAACTCCGGGGGGAGCTGTTTTTT

clone size: NA
V gene: TRBV18
J gene: TRBJ2-7
D gene: TRBD2
CDR3 protein: CASSLGLAGYEQYF
CDR3 DNA: TGTGCCAGCTCACTGGGACTAGCGGGATACGAGCAGTACTTC

clone size: NA
V gene: TRBV2
J gene: TRBJ2-5
D gene: NA
CDR3 protein: CAIVGPGETQYF
CDR3 DNA: TGTGCCATCGTGGGGCCAGGGGAGACCCAGTACTTC

clone size: NA
V gene: TRBV7-2
J gene: TRBJ1-2
D gene: NA
CDR3 protein: CASSSRRGVDGYTF
CDR3 DNA: TGTGCCAGCAGCTCTAGGAGGGGCGTGGATGGCTACACCTTC

clone size: NA
V gene: TRBV7-8
J gene: TRBJ2-1
D gene: NA
CDR3 protein: CASSERTGEQFF
CDR3 DNA: TGTGCCAGCAGCGAACGCACAGGGGAGCAGTTCTTC

clone size: once
V gene: TRBV6-5
J gene: TRBJ2-2
D gene: TRBD1
CDR3 protein: CASSRQGNTGELFF
CDR3 DNA: TGTGCCAGCTCCCGACAGGGCAACACCGGGGAGCTGTTTTTT

clone size: NA
V gene: TRBV7-8
J gene: TRBJ2-7
D gene: TRBD1
CDR3 protein: CASSLRGQDFYEQYF
CDR3 DNA: TGTGCCAGCAGCTTGAGGGGACAGGACTTCTACGAGCAGTACTTC

clone size: NA
V gene: TRBV5-6
J gene: TRBJ2-2
D gene: NA
CDR3 protein: CASSFPRGELFF
CDR3 DNA: TGTGCCAGCAGCTTCCCCCGCGGGGAGCTGTTTTTT

clone size: NA
V gene: TRBV5-1
J gene: TRBJ2-7
D gene: NA
CDR3 protein: CASSPRGDSYEQYF
CDR3 DNA: TGCGCCAGCAGCCCTCGCGGAGACTCCTACGAGCAGTACTTC

clone size: NA
V gene: TRBV7-9
J gene: TRBJ2-5
D gene: NA
CDR3 protein: CASSSSKWETQYF
CDR3 DNA: TGTGCCAGCAGCTCGTCGAAGTGGGAGACCCAGTACTTC

clone size: NA
V gene: TRBV5-1
J gene: TRBJ1-3
D gene: NA
CDR3 protein: CASSSPGTPSTNTIYF
CDR3 DNA: TGCGCCAGCAGCTCTCCCGGGACCCCTAGCACAAACACCATATATTTT

clone size: NA
V gene: TRBV7-6
J gene: TRBJ1-6
D gene: TRBD1
CDR3 protein: CASSLQGAASPLHF
CDR3 DNA: TGTGCCAGCAGCCTACAGGGGGCGGCTTCGCCCCTCCACTTT

clone size: NA
V gene: TRBV27
J gene: TRBJ2-6
D gene: NA
CDR3 protein: CASGRPHGTGANVLTF
CDR3 DNA: TGTGCCAGCGGACGACCCCACGGGACTGGGGCCAACGTCCTGACTTTC

clone size: NA
V gene: TRBV7-9
J gene: TRBJ2-3
D gene: NA
CDR3 protein: CASSRRLRDTQYF
CDR3 DNA: TGTGCCAGCAGCCGCAGATTGAGAGATACGCAGTATTTT

clone size: NA
V gene: TRBV28
J gene: TRBJ2-7
D gene: NA
CDR3 protein: CASSSDRPREQYF
CDR3 DNA: TGTGCCAGCAGTTCTGACAGGCCGCGGGAGCAGTACTTC

clone size: NA
V gene: TRBV27
J gene: TRBJ2-7
D gene: NA
CDR3 protein: CASSSRAGTYYEQYF
CDR3 DNA: TGTGCCAGCAGTTCCAGGGCCGGGACATACTACGAGCAGTACTTC

clone size: NA
V gene: TRBV11-2
J gene: TRBJ2-1
D gene: NA
CDR3 protein: CASSTVLGRSYNEQFF
CDR3 DNA: TGTGCCAGCAGCACAGTCCTGGGCAGGAGTTACAATGAGCAGTTCTTC

clone size: NA
V gene: TRBV5-1
J gene: TRBJ1-1
D gene: TRBD1
CDR3 protein: CASSLGQGAVTEAFF
CDR3 DNA: TGCGCCAGCAGCTTGGGGCAGGGGGCGGTGACTGAAGCTTTCTTT

clone size: NA
V gene: TRBV28
J gene: TRBJ2-7
D gene: NA
CDR3 protein: CASSATGALKPYEQYF
CDR3 DNA: TGTGCCAGCAGTGCAACGGGGGCCTTAAAACCCTACGAGCAGTACTTC

clone size: NA
V gene: TRBV4-2
J gene: TRBJ2-1
D gene: NA
CDR3 protein: CASSQVVVGGSYNEQFF
CDR3 DNA: TGTGCCAGCAGCCAAGTTGTTGTGGGAGGTTCCTACAATGAGCAGTTCTTC

clone size: NA
V gene: TRBV9
J gene: TRBJ1-3
D gene: NA
CDR3 protein: CASSVTGSGNTIYF
CDR3 DNA: TGTGCCAGCAGCGTGACCGGTTCTGGAAACACCATATATTTT

clone size: NA
V gene: TRBV28
J gene: TRBJ2-1
D gene: NA
CDR3 protein: CASTGTSYNEQFF
CDR3 DNA: TGTGCCAGCACCGGGACTTCTTACAATGAGCAGTTCTTC

clone size: NA
V gene: TRBV5-1
J gene: TRBJ2-7
D gene: NA
CDR3 protein: CASSREGPREQYF
CDR3 DNA: TGCGCCAGCAGCCGAGAGGGGCCCCGCGAGCAGTACTTC

clone size: NA
V gene: TRBV4-1
J gene: TRBJ1-6
D gene: NA
CDR3 protein: CASSQDGWSPLHF
CDR3 DNA: TGCGCCAGCAGCCAAGATGGTTGGTCACCCCTCCACTTT

clone size: NA
V gene: TRBV10-3
J gene: TRBJ1-1
D gene: NA
CDR3 protein: CAISEESYTEAFF
CDR3 DNA: TGTGCCATCAGTGAGGAGAGTTACACTGAAGCTTTCTTT

clone size: few
V gene: TRBV19
J gene: TRBJ2-1
D gene: TRBD2
CDR3 protein: CASTPAGGRNEQFF
CDR3 DNA: TGTGCCAGTACCCCGGCGGGGGGAAGGAATGAGCAGTTCTTC

clone size: NA
V gene: TRBV18
J gene: TRBJ1-2
D gene: NA
CDR3 protein: CASSAGLLDGYTF
CDR3 DNA: TGTGCCAGCTCGGCGGGGCTCTTAGATGGCTACACCTTC

clone size: once
V gene: TRBV15
J gene: TRBJ1-1
D gene: TRBD1
CDR3 protein: CATSRDLTGGPEAFF
CDR3 DNA: TGTGCCACCAGCAGAGATCTTACAGGGGGCCCTGAAGCTTTCTTT

clone size: once
V gene: TRBV7-3
J gene: TRBJ2-6
D gene: TRBD2
CDR3 protein: CASSGTSGGANVLTF
CDR3 DNA: TGTGCCAGCAGCGGGACTAGCGGTGGGGCCAACGTCCTGACTTTC

clone size: once
V gene: TRBV10-3
J gene: TRBJ2-1
D gene: TRBD2
CDR3 protein: CAISEPGLAGASYNEQFF
CDR3 DNA: TGTGCCATCAGTGAGCCGGGACTAGCGGGGGCCTCCTACAATGAGCAGTTCTTC

clone size: NA
V gene: TRBV11-2
J gene: TRBJ2-1
D gene: NA
CDR3 protein: CASSALAAVSSYNEQFF
CDR3 DNA: TGTGCCAGCAGCGCACTAGCCGCGGTGAGCTCCTACAATGAGCAGTTCTTC

clone size: NA
V gene: TRBV6-1
J gene: TRBJ1-2
D gene: NA
CDR3 protein: CASSEVRTDYGYTF
CDR3 DNA: TGTGCCAGCAGTGAAGTTCGTACGGACTATGGCTACACCTTC

clone size: few
V gene: TRBV2
J gene: TRBJ1-4
D gene: NA
CDR3 protein: CASSPRPEKLFF
CDR3 DNA: TGTGCCAGCAGTCCTCGTCCCGAAAAACTGTTTTTT

clone size: NA
V gene: TRBV7-9
J gene: TRBJ2-7
D gene: TRBD1
CDR3 protein: CASSFQRQGEQYF
CDR3 DNA: TGTGCCAGCAGCTTTCAGAGACAGGGGGAGCAGTACTTC

clone size: NA
V gene: TRBV7-2
J gene: TRBJ1-2
D gene: NA
CDR3 protein: CASSFDSYGYTF
CDR3 DNA: TGTGCCAGCAGTTTCGACAGCTATGGCTACACCTTC

clone size: NA
V gene: TRBV7-9
J gene: TRBJ1-5
D gene: NA
CDR3 protein: CASSLVGLGGRSNQPQHF
CDR3 DNA: TGTGCCAGCAGCTTAGTGGGCCTCGGGGGCCGCAGCAATCAGCCCCAGCATTTT

clone size: NA
V gene: TRBV5-6
J gene: TRBJ1-4
D gene: NA
CDR3 protein: CASSLGLREKLFF
CDR3 DNA: TGTGCCAGCAGCTTAGGTCTGAGGGAAAAACTGTTTTTT

clone size: NA
V gene: TRBV5-1
J gene: TRBJ2-2
D gene: NA
CDR3 protein: CASSLESATGELFF
CDR3 DNA: TGCGCCAGCAGCTTGGAGAGCGCCACCGGGGAGCTGTTTTTT

clone size: NA
V gene: TRBV21-1
J gene: TRBJ1-1
D gene: NA
CDR3 protein: CASSVPGGGTGLLFRMNTEAFF
CDR3 DNA: TGTGCCAGCAGCGTTCCGGGTGGGGGGACAGGACTTTTATTCCGCATGAACACTGAAGCTTTCTTT

clone size: NA
V gene: TRBV27
J gene: TRBJ1-1
D gene: TRBD1
CDR3 protein: CASSLKQGMNTEAFF
CDR3 DNA: TGTGCCAGCAGTTTAAAACAGGGGATGAACACTGAAGCTTTCTTT

clone size: once
V gene: TRBV2
J gene: TRBJ1-3
D gene: NA
CDR3 protein: CASSVPDAGSGNTIYF
CDR3 DNA: TGTGCCAGCAGTGTCCCAGACGCCGGATCTGGAAACACCATATATTTT

clone size: NA
V gene: TRBV10-1
J gene: TRBJ2-5
D gene: NA
CDR3 protein: CASSKEGCSPKETQYF
CDR3 DNA: TGCGCCAGCAGTAAGGAGGGATGCTCCCCAAAAGAGACCCAGTACTTC

clone size: NA
V gene: TRBV7-8
J gene: TRBJ2-5
D gene: TRBD1
CDR3 protein: CASSSGTVQETQYF
CDR3 DNA: TGTGCCAGCAGCTCCGGGACAGTACAAGAGACCCAGTACTTC

clone size: NA
V gene: TRBV7-3
J gene: TRBJ2-2
D gene: NA
CDR3 protein: CASSLKGGTSNTGELFF
CDR3 DNA: TGTGCCAGCAGCTTAAAGGGAGGTACCTCGAACACCGGGGAGCTGTTTTTT

clone size: NA
V gene: TRBV7-2
J gene: TRBJ1-2
D gene: NA
CDR3 protein: CASSHGELGYTF
CDR3 DNA: TGTGCCAGCAGCCACGGAGAGCTTGGCTACACCTTC

clone size: NA
V gene: TRBV14
J gene: TRBJ1-1
D gene: NA
CDR3 protein: CASSQETRAEAFF
CDR3 DNA: TGTGCCAGCAGCCAGGAGACAAGAGCTGAAGCTTTCTTT

clone size: NA
V gene: TRBV7-9
J gene: TRBJ1-5
D gene: NA
CDR3 protein: CASSFMTDNQPQHF
CDR3 DNA: TGTGCCAGCAGCTTCATGACAGATAATCAGCCCCAGCATTTT

clone size: NA
V gene: TRBV11-1
J gene: TRBJ1-5
D gene: NA
CDR3 protein: CASSPDSNQPQHF
CDR3 DNA: TGTGCCAGCAGCCCGGATAGCAATCAGCCCCAGCATTTT

clone size: NA
V gene: TRBV5-1
J gene: TRBJ1-4
D gene: NA
CDR3 protein: CASSLEWGEKLFF
CDR3 DNA: TGCGCCAGCAGCTTGGAATGGGGTGAAAAACTGTTTTTT

clone size: NA
V gene: TRBV7-9
J gene: TRBJ1-1
D gene: NA
CDR3 protein: CASSLQRMNTEAFF
CDR3 DNA: TGTGCCAGCAGTTTACAGAGGATGAACACTGAAGCTTTCTTT

clone size: NA
V gene: TRBV21-1
J gene: TRBJ1-2
D gene: NA
CDR3 protein: CASSNYPKRGDTSSYGYTF
CDR3 DNA: TGTGCCAGCAGCAATTACCCGAAACGGGGGGACACATCATCCTATGGCTACACCTTC

clone size: NA
V gene: TRBV27
J gene: TRBJ2-1
D gene: NA
CDR3 protein: CASSLVGGSYNEQFF
CDR3 DNA: TGTGCCAGCAGTTTGGTAGGAGGGTCCTACAATGAGCAGTTCTTC

clone size: NA
V gene: TRBV11-3
J gene: TRBJ1-1
D gene: NA
CDR3 protein: CASSPRGGTEAFF
CDR3 DNA: TGTGCCAGCAGCCCCAGGGGCGGCACTGAAGCTTTCTTT

clone size: NA
V gene: TRBV7-2
J gene: TRBJ1-4
D gene: NA
CDR3 protein: CASSRGPDEKLFF
CDR3 DNA: TGTGCCAGCAGCAGAGGGCCTGATGAAAAACTGTTTTTT

clone size: NA
V gene: TRBV6-5
J gene: TRBJ1-2
D gene: TRBD1
CDR3 protein: CASSPGDSKGTF
CDR3 DNA: TGTGCCAGCAGTCCGGGGGACAGCAAGGGGACCTTC

clone size: NA
V gene: TRBV4-2
J gene: TRBJ2-2
D gene: TRBD1
CDR3 protein: CASSQDQGAPTGELFF
CDR3 DNA: TGTGCCAGCAGCCAAGACCAGGGGGCGCCCACCGGGGAGCTGTTTTTT

clone size: NA
V gene: TRBV18
J gene: TRBJ2-1
D gene: TRBD2
CDR3 protein: CASSWGTSGKNEQFF
CDR3 DNA: TGTGCCAGCTCGTGGGGCACTAGCGGGAAGAATGAGCAGTTCTTC

clone size: NA
V gene: TRBV5-1
J gene: TRBJ1-6
D gene: NA
CDR3 protein: CASSPGHLGNSPLHF
CDR3 DNA: TGCGCCAGCAGCCCCGGACACCTCGGGAATTCACCCCTCCACTTT

clone size: NA
V gene: TRBV5-4
J gene: TRBJ2-3
D gene: NA
CDR3 protein: CASSPVDSGSTDTQYF
CDR3 DNA: TGTGCCAGCAGCCCGGTGGATAGCGGAAGCACAGATACGCAGTATTTT